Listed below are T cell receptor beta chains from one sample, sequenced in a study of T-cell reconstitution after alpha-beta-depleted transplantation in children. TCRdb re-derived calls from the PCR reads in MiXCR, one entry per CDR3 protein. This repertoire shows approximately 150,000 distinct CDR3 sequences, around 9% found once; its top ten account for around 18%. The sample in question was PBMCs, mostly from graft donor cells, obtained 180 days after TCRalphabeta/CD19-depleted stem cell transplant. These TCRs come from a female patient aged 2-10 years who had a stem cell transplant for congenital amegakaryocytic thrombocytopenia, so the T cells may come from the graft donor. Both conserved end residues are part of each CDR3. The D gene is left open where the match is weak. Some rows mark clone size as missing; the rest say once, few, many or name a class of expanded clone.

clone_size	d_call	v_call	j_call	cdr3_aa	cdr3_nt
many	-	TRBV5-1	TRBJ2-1	CASSLNVRNEQFF	TGCGCCAGCAGCTTGAATGTTAGGAATGAGCAGTTCTTC
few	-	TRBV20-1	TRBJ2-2	CSAGIPYTGELFF	TGCAGTGCGGGGATACCCTACACCGGGGAGCTGTTTTTT
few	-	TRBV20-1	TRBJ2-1	CSARGDGTHDNEQFF	TGCAGTGCTAGAGGGGACGGGACTCACGACAATGAGCAGTTCTTC
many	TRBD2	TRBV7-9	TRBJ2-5	CASSSGLEVFGETQYF	TGTGCCAGCAGCTCGGGACTAGAGGTCTTTGGAGAGACCCAGTACTTC
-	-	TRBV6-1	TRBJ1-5	CASIVSSNQPQHF	TGTGCCAGCATTGTGAGTAGCAATCAGCCCCAGCATTTT
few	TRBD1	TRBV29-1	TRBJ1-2	CSVEDQGTGYGYTF	TGCAGCGTTGAAGATCAGGGGACAGGGTATGGCTACACCTTC
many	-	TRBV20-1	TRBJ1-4	CSARGFGGKLFF	TGCAGTGCTAGAGGTTTCGGCGGAAAACTGTTTTTT
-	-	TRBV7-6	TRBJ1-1	CASSFEGRNTEAFF	TGTGCCAGCAGCTTTGAGGGTCGGAACACTGAAGCTTTCTTT
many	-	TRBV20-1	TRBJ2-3	CSAGGFFTDTQYF	TGCAGTGCTGGTGGTTTTTTCACAGATACGCAGTATTTT
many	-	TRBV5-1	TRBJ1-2	CASSLFGNGYTF	TGCGCCAGCAGCTTGTTTGGAAATGGCTACACCTTC
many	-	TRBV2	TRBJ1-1	CASRGQGMNTEAFF	TGTGCCAGCAGAGGGCAGGGGATGAACACTGAAGCTTTCTTT
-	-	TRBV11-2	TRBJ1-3	CASSLVGGAGNTIYF	TGTGCCAGCAGCTTAGTCGGGGGTGCCGGAAACACCATATATTTT
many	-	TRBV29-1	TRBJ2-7	CSVDQDYEQYF	TGCAGCGTTGATCAGGACTACGAGCAGTACTTC
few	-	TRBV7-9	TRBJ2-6	CASSLVYSGANVLTF	TGTGCCAGCAGCTTAGTATACTCTGGGGCCAACGTCCTGACTTTC
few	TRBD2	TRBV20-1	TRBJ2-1	CSARRRGLAGGLNEQFF	TGCAGTGCTAGGCGTAGGGGCTTAGCGGGGGGGCTCAATGAGCAGTTCTTC
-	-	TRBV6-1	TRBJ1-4	CASSESPSDVRKLFF	TGTGCCAGCAGTGAAAGTCCTTCGGACGTGAGAAAACTGTTTTTT
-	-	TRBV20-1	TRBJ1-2	CCATRGGSPKNAYGYTF	TGCTGTGCTACGAGGGGGGGCAGCCCGAAGAACGCCTATGGCTACACCTTC
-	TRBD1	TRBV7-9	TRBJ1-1	CASRQQGTEAFF	TGTGCCAGCAGACAACAGGGGACTGAAGCTTTCTTT
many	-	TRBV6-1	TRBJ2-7	CASSERRGGGEQYF	TGTGCCAGCAGTGAAAGGAGGGGTGGCGGCGAGCAGTACTTC
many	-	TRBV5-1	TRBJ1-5	CASSFSPQGLGQPQHF	TGCGCCAGCAGCTTTAGTCCTCAGGGATTAGGGCAGCCCCAGCATTTT
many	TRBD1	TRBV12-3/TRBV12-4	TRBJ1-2	CASSSQQGNYGYTF	TGTGCCAGCAGCTCACAACAGGGGAACTATGGCTACACCTTC
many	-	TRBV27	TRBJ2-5	CASSVREMETQYF	TGTGCCAGCAGTGTCAGGGAGATGGAGACCCAGTACTTC
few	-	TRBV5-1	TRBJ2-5	CASSLVGGGETQYF	TGCGCCAGCAGCTTGGTTGGAGGTGGGGAGACCCAGTACTTC
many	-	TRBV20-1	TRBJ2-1	CSARLVPEQFF	TGCAGTGCAAGACTAGTACCCGAGCAGTTCTTC
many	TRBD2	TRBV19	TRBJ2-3	CASSMRTSGTDTQYF	TGTGCCAGTAGTATGCGGACTAGCGGTACAGATACGCAGTATTTT
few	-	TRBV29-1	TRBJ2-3	CSVEGWVNQPLDTQYF	TGCAGCGTTGAAGGATGGGTTAACCAACCTTTAGATACGCAGTATTTT
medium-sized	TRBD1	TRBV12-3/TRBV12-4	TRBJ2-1	CASSVDRGINNEQFF	TGTGCCAGCAGTGTGGACAGGGGTATCAACAATGAGCAGTTCTTC
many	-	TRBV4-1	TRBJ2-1	CASSQVAGYNEQFF	TGCGCCAGCAGCCAAGTCGCGGGCTACAATGAGCAGTTCTTC
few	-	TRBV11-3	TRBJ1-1	CASRDRTNTEAFF	TGTGCCAGCAGAGACAGAACAAACACTGAAGCTTTCTTT
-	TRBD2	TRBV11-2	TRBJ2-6	CASSFLAGTSGANVLTF	TGTGCCAGCAGCTTTTTAGCGGGGACCTCTGGGGCCAACGTCCTGACTTTC
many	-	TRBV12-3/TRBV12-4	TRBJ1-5	CASSLPGRYSNQPQHF	TGTGCCAGCAGTTTGCCAGGGCGATATAGCAATCAGCCCCAGCATTTT
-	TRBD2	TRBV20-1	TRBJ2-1	CSATTGGGAYEQFF	TGCAGTGCAACCACGGGCGGGGGGGCTTATGAGCAGTTCTTC
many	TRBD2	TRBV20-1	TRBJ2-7	CSARDLSGLAGVYEQYF	TGCAGTGCTAGAGATCTTTCGGGACTAGCGGGAGTGTACGAGCAGTACTTC
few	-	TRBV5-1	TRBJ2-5	CASSGDGETQYF	TGCGCCAGCAGCGGGGACGGGGAGACCCAGTACTTC
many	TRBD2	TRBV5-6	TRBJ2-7	CASSSGGSHEQYF	TGTGCCAGCAGCTCGGGGGGGAGCCACGAGCAGTACTTC
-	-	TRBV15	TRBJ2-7	CATSRGVLSYEQYF	TGTGCCACCAGCAGAGGGGTCCTCTCCTACGAGCAGTACTTC
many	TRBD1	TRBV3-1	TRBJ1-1	CASSDTGVGTEAFF	TGTGCCAGCAGCGATACAGGGGTAGGAACTGAAGCTTTCTTT
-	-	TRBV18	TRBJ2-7	CASSPRTEPYEQYF	TGTGCCAGCTCACCACGGACAGAACCCTACGAGCAGTACTTC
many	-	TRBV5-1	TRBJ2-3	CASKPVETADTQYF	TGCGCCAGCAAGCCAGTAGAGACCGCAGATACGCAGTATTTT
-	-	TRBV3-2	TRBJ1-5	CACTQDKGPSSNQPQHF	TGTGCCTGCACCCAAGATAAGGGGCCTTCTAGCAATCAGCCCCAGCATTTT
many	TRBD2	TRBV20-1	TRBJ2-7	CSASRTSGRYEQYF	TGCAGTGCTAGTAGGACTAGCGGTCGGTACGAGCAGTACTTC
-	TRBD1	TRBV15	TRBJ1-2	CATSRSGGYYGYTF	TGTGCCACCAGCAGATCAGGGGGCTACTATGGCTACACCTTC
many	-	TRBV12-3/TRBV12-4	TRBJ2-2	CASSLWPGELFF	TGTGCCAGCAGTTTGTGGCCCGGGGAGCTGTTTTTT
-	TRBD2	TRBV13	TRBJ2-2	CASSPGGAGELFF	TGTGCCAGCAGCCCGGGGGGAGCCGGGGAGCTGTTTTTT
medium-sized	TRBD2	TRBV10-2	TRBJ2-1	CASRSGGPMSSYNEQFF	TGCGCCAGCAGAAGCGGGGGGCCTATGAGCTCCTACAATGAGCAGTTCTTC
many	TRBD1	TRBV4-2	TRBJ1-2	CASSQEDRGLGGYTF	TGTGCCAGCAGCCAAGAGGACAGGGGATTAGGTGGCTACACCTTC
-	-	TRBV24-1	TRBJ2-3	CATRRSNTDTQYF	TGTGCCACCAGAAGGTCTAACACAGATACGCAGTATTTT
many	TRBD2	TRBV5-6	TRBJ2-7	CASSPSVGTRREYEQYF	TGTGCCAGCAGCCCAAGTGTTGGGACTAGACGAGAATACGAGCAGTACTTC
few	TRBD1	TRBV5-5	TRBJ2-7	CASSMSGTGSHYEQYF	TGTGCCAGCAGCATGTCCGGGACAGGGAGCCACTACGAGCAGTACTTC
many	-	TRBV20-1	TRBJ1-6	CSATIRPGNSPLHF	TGCAGTGCTACCATCCGACCGGGTAATTCACCCCTCCACTTT
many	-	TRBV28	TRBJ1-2	CASSLESYGYTF	TGTGCCAGCAGTTTAGAATCCTATGGCTACACCTTC
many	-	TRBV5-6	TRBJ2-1	CASSLGAGGRGKQFF	TGTGCCAGCAGCTTGGGGGCTGGAGGGAGGGGGAAGCAGTTCTTC
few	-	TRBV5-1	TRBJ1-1	CASSLAGANTEAFF	TGCGCCAGCAGCTTGGCGGGGGCGAACACTGAAGCTTTCTTT